This T cell receptor beta chain was identified during a study of blood T cell repertoires in COVID-19. Study-wide background: Samples of COVID-19 (acute and convalescent) were obtained from the United States, Italy and Spain. The analysed material was cDNA or gDNA that came from T cells, B-cell-depleted T cells, or PBMCs.

CDR3 length: 14 amino acids. V was cut by 9 bases and J by 0 bases, with 13 bases left in between. CDR1 MNHEY and CDR2 SVGAGI come from the germline V gene. Study processing details: Reference gene primer amplification in the assay estimated nucleated cell counts. Clones were sequenced by immunoSEQ multiplex PCR, and TCRdb holds only the in-frame ones, with some missing. V and J calls and clone size are as listed in that table; D and trimming were resolved from the DNA. The table includes roughly 340,000 clones, around 90% detected once. Followed over time, Seattle patients had been enrolled while infection was active.

The sample consisted of peripheral blood. The chain carries TRBV6-5 and TRBJ2-3; the D is unclear. This sequence was found in a young woman with COVID-19, enrolled during active disease. The CDR3 DNA follows: TGTGCCAGTACCCCCCTTCGGAGCACAGATACGCAGTATTTT. It yields the protein CASTPLRSTDTQYF.